The sequence of this T cell receptor beta chain was determined in a study of post-analysis software for immune sequencing data. Study-wide results and limits: Samples sharing a preparation batch grouped tightly together when assessed by F measure. Compared against controls, patients with multiple sclerosis displayed significantly lower normalized Chao1 diversity. In patients, TRBV5-6, TRBV5-1 and TRBV20-1 belonged to five or six TRBV segments found more frequently than in controls.

As concerns this clonotype: Its antigen is as yet unknown.

cDNA libraries of TCR beta carried unique molecular identifiers. Roughly 450,000 cDNA molecules were recovered from an input of 1 to 10 million T cells. A single record per CDR3 protein comes from TCRdb applying MiXCR to the PCR reads. Here the sample spans around 400,000 distinct CDR3 sequences, less than 40% being singletons. The germline V and J ends were trimmed by 3 bases and 9 bases, with 21 bases remaining between them. The CDR3 covers 17 residues. The sample consisted of blood. The V and J genes are TRBV12-3 or TRBV12-4 and TRBJ1-6; possible D gene TRBD1, 5 bases. This clonotype was sampled from a girl aged 10-17 years with multiple sclerosis. CDR3 sequence reads: CASSFFLGAGSGSPLHF. The CDR3 nucleotides are TGTGCCAGCAGTTTCTTTCTCGGGGCAGGGAGCGGTTCACCCCTCCACTTT.